This TCR beta chain was recorded in a study of T-cell memory formation after mild COVID-19. Study context: Each donor largely had its own TCR clusters.

V trimming: 3 bases; J trimming: 2 bases; junction bases outside the gene matches: 4. Germline V gene lookup returns CDR1 SGHRS and CDR2 YFSETQ. There are 14 residues in the CDR3. From the 5' RACE reads, TCRdb called clonotypes with MiXCR, one entry per CDR3 protein. The sample has about 110,000 distinct CDR3 sequences, 18% seen once. The sequence derives from a man aged 18 to 35 who had mild COVID-19 (a few samples of this study predate the infection). Cell type and time point are not known. The chain has TRBV5-1 and TRBJ2-7; 8 bases are shared with TRBD1. The sample taken for sequencing was PBMCs or a T cell subset sorted from them (not recorded which). The CDR3 DNA reads as TGCGCCAGCAGCTCCGGACAGGGCACCTACGAGCAGTACGTC. Its protein is CASSSGQGTYEQYV.